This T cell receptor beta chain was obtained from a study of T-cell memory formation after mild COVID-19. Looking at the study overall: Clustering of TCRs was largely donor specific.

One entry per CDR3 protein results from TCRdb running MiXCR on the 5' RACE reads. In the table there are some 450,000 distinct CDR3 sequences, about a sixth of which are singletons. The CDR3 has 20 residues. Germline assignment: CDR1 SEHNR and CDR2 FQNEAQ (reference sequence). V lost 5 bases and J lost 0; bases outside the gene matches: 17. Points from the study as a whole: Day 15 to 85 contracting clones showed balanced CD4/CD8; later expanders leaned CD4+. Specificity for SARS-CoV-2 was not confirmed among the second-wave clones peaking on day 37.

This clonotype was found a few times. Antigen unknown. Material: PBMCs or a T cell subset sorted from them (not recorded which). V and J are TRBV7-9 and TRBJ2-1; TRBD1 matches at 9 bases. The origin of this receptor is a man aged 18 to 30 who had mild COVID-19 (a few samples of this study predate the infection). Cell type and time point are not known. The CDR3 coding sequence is TGTGCCAGCAGCGGTCTCTCCGGAGGGACAGGGCTTAGCTCCTACAATGAGCAGTTCTTC. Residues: CASSGLSGGTGLSSYNEQFF. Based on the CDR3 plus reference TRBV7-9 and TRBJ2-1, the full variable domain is DTGVSQNPRHKITKRGQNVTFRCDPISEHNRLYWYRQTLGQGPEFLTYFQNEAQLEKSRLLSDRFSAERPKGSFSTLEIQRTEQGDSAMYLCASSGLSGGTGLSSYNEQFFGPGTRLTVL.